This T cell receptor (beta chain) originates from a study of T cells after yellow fever vaccination. The length of the CDR3 is 14 residues. The germline gives CDR1 SGHTA, CDR2 FQGNSA. V shed 5 bases and J shed 4 bases, with 12 bases lying between them. This clonotype was observed a few times. Antigen: not known. TCRdb ran MiXCR on the 5' RACE reads and lists one entry per CDR3 protein. This sample carries some 600,000 distinct CDR3 sequences, around a sixth of them seen once, and the ten largest clones take approximately 15%. Study-wide results and limits: The bulk population could contribute abundant contaminating clonotypes to FACS-sorted repertoires. The study found a weaker secondary response that peaked faster, day 5 versus 15. Researchers noted that a small share of clonotypes showed up in both CD4 and CD8 compartments. Detected again after the booster were most primary-vaccination clones, at nearly 97% CD4 and approximately 85% CD8.

The clonotype was recovered from a young man who received the YFV17D yellow fever vaccine. The sequencing here drew on PBMCs, taken less than 6 days after the first yellow fever vaccination. The genes are TRBV7-2 and TRBJ1-5; D gene uncertain. In DNA form, the CDR3 reads TGTGCCAGCAGCCTAGTGGGGTTTAATCAGCCCCAGCATTTT. Its protein is CASSLVGFNQPQHF.